A single sample is the source of the 3 T cell receptor beta chains below, sequenced in a study of T-cell reconstitution after alpha-beta-depleted transplantation in children. TCRbeta library construction was performed incorporating unique molecular identifiers. TCRdb processed the PCR reads anew with MiXCR; each CDR3 protein has one entry. This table holds about 640,000 distinct CDR3 sequences, 10% to 15% found once. The sample here was PBMCs, mostly from graft donor cells, taken 360 days after TCRalphabeta/CD19-depleted stem cell transplant. All receptors derive from a male patient aged 10-17 years who had a stem cell transplant for acute myeloid leukemia, so the T cells may come from the graft donor.

This clonotype was seen only a few times. This chain links TRBV27 with TRBJ2-7, with TRBD2 matching 14 bases. V shed 4 bases and J 4 bases; nucleotides not matched to a gene: 9. There are 17 residues in the CDR3. The V gene's germline CDR1 is MNHEY and CDR2 SMNVEV (reference sequence). The CDR3 coding sequence is TGTGCCAGCAGTTGGGGGACTAGCGGGAGCCTATCGTACGAGCAGTACTTC. Its translation: CASSWGTSGSLSYEQYF.

The gene calls are TRBV29-1 and TRBJ2-7, with 10 bases matching TRBD1. The ends lost 6 bases at V and 2 bases at J; junction bases unmatched: 7. The V gene's germline CDR1 is SQVTM and CDR2 ANQGSEA. The CDR3 covers 14 residues. CDR3 sequence (DNA): TGCAGCGTGGATGCCGGGACAGGGGCCTACGAGCAGTACTTC. Protein: CSVDAGTGAYEQYF.

J is TRBJ2-1 and V is TRBV5-5; 8 nucleotides match TRBD1. Germline V CDR1 and CDR2: SGHKS, YYEKEE (reference sequence). The CDR3 is made up of 14 amino acids. V was clipped by 3 bases and J by 9 bases; unmatched bases: 8. The CDR3 sequence is CASSSWTGIGEQFF. The CDR3 DNA is TGTGCCAGCAGCTCGTGGACAGGGATAGGTGAGCAGTTCTTC.